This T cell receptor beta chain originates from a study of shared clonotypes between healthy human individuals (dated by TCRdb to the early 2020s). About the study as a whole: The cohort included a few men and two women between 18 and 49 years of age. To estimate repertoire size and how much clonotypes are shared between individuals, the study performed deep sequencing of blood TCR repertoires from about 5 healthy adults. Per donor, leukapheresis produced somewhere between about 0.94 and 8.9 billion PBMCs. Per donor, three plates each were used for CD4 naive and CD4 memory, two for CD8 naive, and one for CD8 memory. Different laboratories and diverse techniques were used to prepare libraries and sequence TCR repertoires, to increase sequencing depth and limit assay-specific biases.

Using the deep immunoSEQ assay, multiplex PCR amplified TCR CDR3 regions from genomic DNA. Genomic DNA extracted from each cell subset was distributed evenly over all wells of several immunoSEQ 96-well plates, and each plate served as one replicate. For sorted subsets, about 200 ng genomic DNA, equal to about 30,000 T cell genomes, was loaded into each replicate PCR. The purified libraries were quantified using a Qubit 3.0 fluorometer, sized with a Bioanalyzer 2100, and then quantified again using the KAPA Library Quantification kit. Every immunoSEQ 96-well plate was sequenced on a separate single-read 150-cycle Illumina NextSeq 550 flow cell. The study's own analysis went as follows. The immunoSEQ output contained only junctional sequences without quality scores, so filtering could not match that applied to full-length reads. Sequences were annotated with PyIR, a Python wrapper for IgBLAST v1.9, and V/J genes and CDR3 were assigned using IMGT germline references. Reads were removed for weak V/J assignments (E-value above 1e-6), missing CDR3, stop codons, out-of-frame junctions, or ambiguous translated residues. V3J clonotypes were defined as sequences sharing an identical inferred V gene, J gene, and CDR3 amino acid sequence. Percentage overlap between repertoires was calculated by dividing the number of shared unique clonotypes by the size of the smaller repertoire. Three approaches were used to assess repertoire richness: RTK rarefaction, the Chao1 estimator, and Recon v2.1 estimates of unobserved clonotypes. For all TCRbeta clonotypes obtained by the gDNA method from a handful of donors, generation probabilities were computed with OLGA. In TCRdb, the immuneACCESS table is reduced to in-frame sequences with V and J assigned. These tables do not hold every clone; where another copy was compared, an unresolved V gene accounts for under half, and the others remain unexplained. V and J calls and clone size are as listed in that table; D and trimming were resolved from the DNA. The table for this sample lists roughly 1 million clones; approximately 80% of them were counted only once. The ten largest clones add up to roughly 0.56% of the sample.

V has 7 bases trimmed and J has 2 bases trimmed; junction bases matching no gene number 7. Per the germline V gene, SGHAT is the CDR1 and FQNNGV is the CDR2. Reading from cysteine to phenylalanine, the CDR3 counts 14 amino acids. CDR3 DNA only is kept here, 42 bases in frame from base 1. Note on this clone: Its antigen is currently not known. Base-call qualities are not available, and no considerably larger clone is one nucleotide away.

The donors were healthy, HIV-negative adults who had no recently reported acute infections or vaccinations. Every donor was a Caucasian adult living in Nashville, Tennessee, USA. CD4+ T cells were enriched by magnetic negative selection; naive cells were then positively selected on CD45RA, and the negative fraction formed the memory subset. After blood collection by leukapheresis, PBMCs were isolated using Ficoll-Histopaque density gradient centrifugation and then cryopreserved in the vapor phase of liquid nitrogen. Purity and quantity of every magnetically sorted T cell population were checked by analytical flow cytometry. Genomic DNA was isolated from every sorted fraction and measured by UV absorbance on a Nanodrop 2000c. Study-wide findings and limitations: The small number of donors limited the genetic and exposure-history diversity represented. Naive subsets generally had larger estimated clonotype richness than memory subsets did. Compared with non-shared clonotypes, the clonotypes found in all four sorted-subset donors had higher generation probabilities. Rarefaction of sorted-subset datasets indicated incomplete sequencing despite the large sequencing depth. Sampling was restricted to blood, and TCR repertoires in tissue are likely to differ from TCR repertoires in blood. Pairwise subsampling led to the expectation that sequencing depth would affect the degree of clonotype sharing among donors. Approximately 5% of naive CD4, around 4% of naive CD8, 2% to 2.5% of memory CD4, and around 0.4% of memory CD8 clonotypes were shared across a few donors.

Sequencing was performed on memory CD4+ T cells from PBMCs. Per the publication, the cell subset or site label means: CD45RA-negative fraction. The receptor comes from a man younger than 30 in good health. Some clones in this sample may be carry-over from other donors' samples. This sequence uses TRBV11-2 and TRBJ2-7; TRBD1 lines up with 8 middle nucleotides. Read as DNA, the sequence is TGTGCCAGCACCCTACGGGACAGGACCTACGAGCAGTACTTC. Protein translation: CASTLRDRTYEQYF. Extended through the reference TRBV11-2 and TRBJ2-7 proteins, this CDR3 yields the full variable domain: EAGVAQSPRYKIIEKRQSVAFWCNPISGHATLYWYQQILGQGPKLLIQFQNNGVVDDSQLPKDRFSAERLKGVDSTLKIQPAKLEDSAVYLCASTLRDRTYEQYFGPGTRLTVT.